This TCR beta chain is drawn from a study of CD8+ T cells in alopecia areata. For the study at large: The protocol delivered tofacitinib for 6 to 18 months, then withdrew it for 6 months.

Regarding the study as a whole: Mouse data revealed clearer TCR sharing than patient data did, a gap possibly tied to HLA. Clonality in lesional scalp, especially alopecia totalis/universalis, exceeded that of normal scalp.

The authors sorted CD4+ and CD8+ T cells from PBMCs. CDR1 and CDR2 from the germline V gene are SQVTM and ANQGSEA. The J segment lost 2 bases and the V segment lost 4 bases, leaving 7 bases of the junction unmatched. This CDR3 is 16 amino acids long. This clone appeared a few times. The antigen remains unidentified. Sequencing templates came from extracted RNA that was reverse transcribed into cDNA. Profiling relied on immunoSEQ multiplex PCR, and the TCRdb table lists in-frame clones only, not all of them. The sample includes 140,000 to 150,000 clones, about 60% seen only once; the top ten take roughly 6.5%.

The input for sequencing was CD4+ T cells sorted from blood, taken at week 0. The sequence was collected from a human donor with alopecia areata. J is TRBJ2-3 and V is TRBV29-1; 12 bases are shared with TRBD1. This chain's CDR3 is CSVVSGTGGNTDTQYF. DNA of the CDR3: TGCAGCGTTGTCTCCGGGACAGGGGGCAACACAGATACGCAGTATTTT.